This T cell receptor (beta chain) is from a study of control samples from healthy donors and cancer patients. This table comes from immunoSEQ multiplex PCR, and its TCRdb copy is limited to in-frame clones, with some not included. The repertoire includes around 140,000 clones, 80% to 95% of them detected once, and 5.5% to 7.5% sits in the top ten. In this sample, this clone turned up once. The CDR3 extends over 14 amino acids. V trimming: 6 bases; J trimming: 5 bases; junction bases outside the gene matches: 8. Per germline, CDR1 LGHDT and CDR2 YNNKEL (reference sequence). The chain joins TRBV3-1 (or the pseudogene TRBV3-2) to TRBJ2-5, with TRBD1 matching over 8 bases. Sample: blood. The TCR originated in a man between 18 and 35 years old in good health. The CDR3 region is CASRLYQGAETQYF. The CDR3 DNA reads TGTGCCAGCAGACTTTACCAGGGGGCCGAGACCCAGTACTTC.